These 31 T cell receptor beta chains came from one sample sequenced in a study of response to subunit inactivated influenza vaccine. TCRdb reanalysed the RT-PCR reads using MiXCR and keeps one entry per CDR3 protein. The sample holds fewer than 600,000 distinct CDR3 sequences, approximately 7.3% seen once. The sequencing here drew on PBMCs from blood, taken less than 30 months after vaccination. All receptors derive from a man between 50 and 69 years old who received an inactivated influenza vaccine.

This clonotype was picked up a small number of times. The chain joins TRBV28 to TRBJ1-6; D is unresolved. This CDR3 spans 15 amino acids. V shed 1 base and J shed 0 bases, with 4 bases lying between them. Germline lookup yields CDR1 MDHEN and CDR2 SYDVKM. This CDR3 is CASSLSLSYNSPLHF. CDR3 DNA sequence: TGTGCCAGCAGTTTATCCCTCTCCTATAATTCACCCCTCCACTTT.

The genes are TRBV29-1 and TRBJ1-5, with a possible D match to TRBD1 (6 bases). The CDR3 runs 16 residues. Trimming removed 5 bases from V and 2 bases from J, with 19 bases in between. Germline CDR1 SQVTM, CDR2 ANQGSEA. The CDR3 is CSVTTGGRMGNQPQHF. The CDR3 DNA is TGCAGCGTTACGACAGGAGGGAGAATGGGCAATCAGCCCCAGCATTTT.

V is TRBV30 and J is TRBJ1-2; 7 bases line up with TRBD1. Germline V gene lookup returns CDR1 GTSNPN and CDR2 SVGIG (reference sequence). V shed 0 bases and J 7 bases; nucleotides not matched to a gene: 5. This CDR3 contains 13 residues. The CDR3 region is CAWSVHRGGGYTF. In DNA, the CDR3 is TGTGCCTGGAGTGTACACAGGGGAGGTGGCTACACCTTC.

This rearrangement joins TRBV15 to TRBJ2-5, with D hard to call. The CDR3 runs 13 residues. Per the germline V gene, CDR1 is LNHNV and CDR2 is YYDKDF (reference sequence). Trimming stripped 6 bases from V and 5 bases from J, with 13 bases between. The CDR3 DNA reads as TGTGCCACCAGTCCCCCGCCGTCGGAGACCCAGTACTTC. Its translation is CATSPPPSETQYF.

This clonotype has only a few counts. The rearrangement joins TRBV11-2 to TRBJ2-1; 8 bases are shared with TRBD1. V lost 3 bases and J lost 5; bases outside the gene matches: 6. In germline, CDR1 is SGHAT, CDR2 FQNNGV. The CDR3 extends over 15 amino acids. CDR3 loop: CASSFFRGRDNEQFF. CDR3 sequence (DNA): TGTGCCAGCAGCTTTTTCAGGGGGCGGGACAATGAGCAGTTCTTC.

J is TRBJ1-2 and V is TRBV5-6, with D maybe TRBD1 (5 bases). Trimming took 5 bases from V and 5 from J, leaving 19 bases between them. The germline CDR1 and CDR2 sequences are SGHDT and YYEEEE. The CDR3 totals 15 residues. CDR3 in DNA: TGTGCCAGCAGGAAGACTGCGGGAACAGGATATGGCTACACCTTC. It specifies CASRKTAGTGYGYTF.

This clonotype has just a few counts. The chain is built from TRBV12-3 or TRBV12-4 and TRBJ2-5; 11 bases line up with TRBD1. CDR3 size: 15 residues. V lost 6 bases, J lost 4 bases, and 7 bases stayed unmatched. As DNA, the CDR3 is TGTGCCAGCAGCCGGACAGGGGGCTTAGGAGAGACCCAGTACTTC. This translates into CASSRTGGLGETQYF.

This clonotype was observed a few times. The chain employs TRBV29-1 and TRBJ2-5, with D possibly matching TRBD2 (5 bases). The CDR3 is made up of 13 amino acids. Germline CDR1 reads SQVTM; CDR2 reads ANQGSEA. Trimming removed 5 bases at V and 4 bases at J, with 14 bases between. The CDR3 reads CSVTSVGRETQYF. CDR3 sequence (DNA): TGCAGCGTTACCTCGGTGGGGAGAGAGACCCAGTACTTC.

This clonotype was counted between two and nine times. The chain links TRBV7-2 to TRBJ2-3; D remains unclear. V dropped 5 bases and J dropped 0 bases, with 9 bases sitting between them. CDR3 size: 14 residues. Germline V lookup: CDR1 SGHTA, CDR2 FQGNSA. CDR3 amino acids: CASSHLSSTDTQYF. The CDR3 DNA is TGTGCCAGCAGCCACCTATCTAGCACAGATACGCAGTATTTT.

In its sample, this clonotype was seen a few times. The rearrangement links TRBV18 to TRBJ1-2; D gene unclear. V was pared by 3 bases and J by 3 bases, with 8 bases between. The germline V gene has CDR1 KGHSH and CDR2 LQKENI. The CDR3 spans 13 residues. The CDR3 protein is CASSPVGDYGYTF. The CDR3 bases are TGTGCCAGCTCACCGGTCGGGGACTATGGCTACACCTTC.

There are many counts of this clonotype. The chain recombines TRBV28 with TRBJ2-2; 8 bases map to TRBD1. V shed 4 bases and J 0 bases; nucleotides not matched to a gene: 1. The germline CDR1 and CDR2 sequences are MDHEN and SYDVKM. This CDR3 is 15 amino acids long. This CDR3 is CASSSGQANTGELFF. The DNA of the CDR3 is TGTGCCAGCAGTTCGGGACAGGCGAACACCGGGGAGCTGTTTTTT.

This clonotype showed up many times. The chain carries TRBV5-1 and TRBJ2-1, with 9 nucleotides matching TRBD2. With V trimmed by 4 bases and J by 6 bases, 8 bases remained unmatched. The CDR3 runs 15 residues. Germline V gene sequence: CDR1 SGHRS, CDR2 YFSETQ. CDR3 DNA: TGCGCCAGCAGCGCCCTGGCGGGGGGGTCCAATGAGCAGTTCTTC. As protein: CASSALAGGSNEQFF.

This clonotype was detected a few times. The V gene is TRBV20-1, the J gene TRBJ2-1; D gene ambiguous. Germline CDR1 and CDR2: DFQATT and SNEGSKA (reference sequence). The CDR3 sequence is 19 residues long. Deletions cut 3 bases from V and 6 bases from J, with 30 bases between. The CDR3 region is CSARESKIGLPGDPNEQFF. The DNA of the CDR3 is TGCAGTGCTAGGGAGAGTAAGATCGGGCTACCAGGCGATCCCAATGAGCAGTTCTTC.

This clonotype has a handful of counts. The rearrangement uses TRBV12-3 or TRBV12-4 and TRBJ1-5; tentative D call: TRBD1 (5 bases). CDR3 length: 16 residues. Trimming took off 1 base at V and 1 base at J, with 11 bases between the two ends. The CDR3 DNA reads as TGTGCCAGCAGTTTAGGGTTCGGGACGAGCAATCAGCCCCAGCATTTT. Amino acids: CASSLGFGTSNQPQHF.

The chain joins TRBV28 to TRBJ2-2, with D tentatively TRBD2 (7 bases). Germline CDR1 reads MDHEN; CDR2 reads SYDVKM. CDR3 length: 16 amino acids. The germline V and J ends were trimmed by 3 bases and 0 bases, with 11 bases remaining between them. The CDR3 nucleotides are TGTGCCAGCAGTTTGAGGGGGGGTTCGAACACCGGGGAGCTGTTTTTT. Translated, it gives CASSLRGGSNTGELFF.

J is TRBJ1-1 and V is TRBV19, with a possible D match to TRBD1 (5 bases). Trimming pared 8 bases from V and 5 bases from J, leaving 9 bases between. The length of the CDR3 is 11 residues. Germline-derived CDR1 and CDR2 are LNHDA and SQIVND (reference sequence). CDR3 nucleotides: TGTGCCAGTTTCTGGGGGACTGAAGCTTTCTTT. As protein: CASFWGTEAFF.

This rearrangement joins TRBV11-2 to TRBJ2-3; possibly TRBD2 for D (6 bases). Per germline, CDR1 SGHAT and CDR2 FQNNGV. V lost 7 bases and J lost 2, with 16 bases in between. This CDR3 region has 15 residues. The chain's CDR3 is CASTRMRDNTDTQYF. DNA of the CDR3: TGTGCCAGCACTCGGATGCGGGATAACACAGATACGCAGTATTTT.

This clonotype was counted at least ten times. The chain uses TRBV18 and TRBJ2-2; possible D gene TRBD1, 5 bases. There are 17 residues in the CDR3. Per germline, CDR1 KGHSH and CDR2 LQKENI. The V and J ends lost 1 base and 2 bases respectively, with 14 bases between them. The CDR3 here is CASSPLGQGINTGELFF. The DNA for the CDR3 is TGTGCCAGCTCACCACTTGGACAAGGGATTAACACCGGGGAGCTGTTTTTT. The whole variable domain, remainder taken from reference TRBV18 and TRBJ2-2, is NAGVMQNPRHLVRRRGQEARLRCSPMKGHSHVYWYRQLPEEGLKFMVYLQKENIIDESGMPKERFSAEFPKEGPSILRIQQVVRGDSAAYFCASSPLGQGINTGELFFGEGSRLTVL.

The J gene is TRBJ1-1, the V gene TRBV20-1, with no clear D. In germline, CDR1 is DFQATT, CDR2 SNEGSKA (reference sequence). Between the trimmed V and J ends, which lost 6 bases and 1 base, there was a span of 9 bases. The CDR3 runs 12 residues. Written as DNA, the CDR3 is TGCAGTGCCAAGGACGCGAACACTGAAGCTTTCTTT. Translation: CSAKDANTEAFF.

The V call is TRBV4-3, the J call TRBJ2-3; D unresolved. Per germline, CDR1 LGHNA and CDR2 YSLEER. The CDR3 runs to 15 residues. Trimming shortened V by 1 base and J by 2 bases, and 10 bases separated the two germline ends. CDR3 sequence reads: CASSQVVTATDTQYF. The CDR3 bases are TGCGCCAGCAGCCAAGTTGTTACAGCCACAGATACGCAGTATTTT.

At least ten counts were recorded for this clonotype. CDR3 sequence (DNA): TGTGCCAGCAGTATCTACAGGGGACCCTACGAGCAGTACTTC. Amino acids: CASSIYRGPYEQYF. This sequence joins TRBV28 and TRBJ2-7, with 7 nucleotides matching TRBD1. The CDR3 covers 14 residues. Trimming took 5 bases from V and 2 from J; bases not matched to a gene: 6. Germline V lookup: CDR1 MDHEN, CDR2 SYDVKM.

The V and J genes are TRBV29-1 and TRBJ2-7; tentatively, D is TRBD1 or TRBD2 (5 bases each). This CDR3 is 15 amino acids long. V was pared by 5 bases and J by 7 bases, with 24 bases between. Germline values: CDR1 SQVTM, CDR2 ANQGSEA. CDR3 bases: TGCAGCGTTCACCACTCCGGTTGGGGGACGGGGGAGCAGTACTTC. This codes for CSVHHSGWGTGEQYF.

DNA of the CDR3: TGTGCCAGCAACTGGGGTTCCGGCACTGAAGCTTTCTTT. It translates to CASNWGSGTEAFF. This chain uses TRBV5-5 with TRBJ1-1; D gene unclear. CDR1 and CDR2 (germline): SGHKS, YYEKEE (reference sequence). Trimming shortened V by 6 bases and J by 4 bases, and 13 bases separated the two germline ends. The CDR3 is made up of 13 amino acids.

J is TRBJ2-3 and V is TRBV15, with D hard to call. Deletions cut 2 bases from V and 4 bases from J, with 13 bases between. CDR1 and CDR2 (germline): LNHNV, YYDKDF (reference sequence). The CDR3 covers 15 residues. The CDR3 sequence: CATSRHDPGSDTQYF. The CDR3 DNA reads as TGTGCCACCAGCAGACACGACCCAGGCTCAGATACGCAGTATTTT.

The J gene is TRBJ2-7, the V gene TRBV20-1; D possibly matches TRBD1 or TRBD2 (5 bases each). Trimming stripped 4 bases from V and 6 bases from J, with 10 bases between. The CDR3 runs 11 residues. The germline CDR1 and CDR2 sequences are DFQATT and SNEGSKA (reference sequence). This chain's CDR3 is CSATGRSEQYF. The CDR3 nucleotides are TGCAGTGCTACGGGACGAAGCGAGCAGTACTTC.

This clonotype was detected only a few times. V gene TRBV6-2 or TRBV6-3 combines with J gene TRBJ2-4; perhaps D is TRBD1 or TRBD2 (5 bases each). Trimming shortened V by 0 bases and J by 0 bases, and 9 bases separated the two germline ends. Per the germline V gene, CDR1 is MNHEY and CDR2 is SVGEGT. This CDR3 contains 16 residues. The CDR3 DNA is TGTGCCAGCAGTTACTCAGGGGCGGGAGCCAAAAACATTCAGTACTTC. Amino acids: CASSYSGAGAKNIQYF.

This clonotype has only a few counts. This chain connects TRBV20-1 to TRBJ2-3; 12 bases agree with TRBD1. Trimming removed 4 bases from V and 5 bases from J; junction bases left unmatched: 7. This CDR3 is built from 15 residues. Germline V gives CDR1 DFQATT, CDR2 SNEGSKA (reference sequence). In DNA form, the CDR3 reads TGCAGTGCTACCAAGGGACAGGGGGCTGGAGATACGCAGTATTTT. It translates to CSATKGQGAGDTQYF.

This clonotype has ten or more counts. CDR3 in DNA: TGTGCCAGCAGCTTTATTTCCCGACAGGGGCCTTTGCAAGGGCAGTTCTTC. Translating gives CASSFISRQGPLQGQFF. The chain uses TRBV11-2 and TRBJ2-1; 8 bases align to TRBD1. The germline V gene encodes CDR1 SGHAT and CDR2 FQNNGV. This CDR3 spans 17 amino acids. V gave up 3 bases and J gave up 12 bases; unmatched junction bases: 19.

The chain joins TRBV25-1 to TRBJ2-3, with D unclear. V was cut by 4 bases and J by 2 bases, with 7 bases left in between. In germline, CDR1 is MGHDK, CDR2 SYGVNS. This CDR3 region has 13 residues. DNA for the CDR3: TGTGCCAGCAGTGGCAGTTCCACAGATACGCAGTATTTT. Residues: CASSGSSTDTQYF.

In this sample, this clonotype turned up a few times. The chain uses TRBV4-2 and TRBJ2-3; no firm D call. Germline values: CDR1 LGHNA, CDR2 YNFKEQ. With 0 bases removed from V and 5 bases from J, the gap between germline ends came to 9 bases. The CDR3 has 14 residues. CDR3 DNA: TGTGCCAGCAGCCAAGATCCAGCCAAAGATACGCAGTATTTT. Amino acids: CASSQDPAKDTQYF.

There are many counts of this clonotype. The chain uses TRBV6-4 and TRBJ2-1; D is undetermined. The CDR3 length is 15 residues. Trimming removed 4 bases from V and 2 bases from J, with 12 bases in between. Germline CDR1 is MRHNA and CDR2 is SNTAGT. The CDR3 reads CASSAWGNAYNEQFF. DNA of the CDR3: TGTGCCAGCAGTGCTTGGGGAAATGCCTACAATGAGCAGTTCTTC.